Sequencing of this T cell receptor (beta chain) was carried out in a study of T cells in Graves' hyperthyroidism and ophthalmopathy (dated by TCRdb to the late 2010s). Study-level background: Peripheral blood was collected at initial diagnosis, before any treatment. After sampling, hyperthyroidism patients received methimazole starting at 30 mg daily, and ophthalmopathy patients received high-dose intravenous methylprednisolone. An independent validation cohort of 18 to 20 hyperthyroidism patients and about 15 patients who later progressed to ophthalmopathy tested prospective prediction of ophthalmopathy. TCR V-J signatures able to tell the groups apart were searched for in a discovery cohort of approximately 95 patients, of whom more than 40 had Graves' ophthalmopathy and roughly 59 had stable Graves' hyperthyroidism. Thyroid tissue and blood T-cell repertoires from about 6 Graves' hyperthyroidism patients were also compared in the study. TCR Vbeta CDR3 sequencing of roughly 140 peripheral blood samples (roughly 43 ophthalmopathy, 75 to 80 hyperthyroidism and roughly 17 progressor patients) is reported in the paper. The approximately 100 discovery patients were divided at random into training and test sets in a 7:3 ratio. On the study overall, not on this receptor specifically: Sample size was not statistically predetermined, and investigators were not blinded to group allocation. In cross-validation, a model built on a 13 V-J signature told ophthalmopathy apart from stable hyperthyroidism with 85% to 90% sensitivity and 81% to 82% specificity, and in testing the same model reached 80%/75%. In validation, progression to ophthalmopathy was predicted by the model with nearly 71% sensitivity and roughly 76% specificity, a median of roughly 6 months before onset. Most expanded thyroid clonotypes (frequency above 0.001) were also detected in blood, a finding suggesting that blood repertoires may reflect thyroid immune responses.

Stable Graves' hyperthyroidism was defined as the absence of progression to ophthalmopathy over 18 months of follow-up. Hyperthyroidism patients were newly diagnosed, had a disease duration of under 2 months, and were aged 18 to 65 years. Exclusion was applied to patients with uncontrolled infections, other autoimmune diseases, pregnancy or lactation. Diagnoses were established on the basis of clinical symptoms, serum thyroxine and TRAb, thyroid ultrasound, and orbital computed tomography. PBMCs were isolated from 10 ml of fresh peripheral blood by Ficoll-Paque density gradient centrifugation. Total RNA was extracted with Trizol reagent, and quality was checked on an Agilent 2100 Bioanalyzer. This clonotype came up a few times. This receptor's antigen is unknown. Nothing much larger sits one base from this clone, and base qualities are not available. TCR beta CDR3 regions were amplified from RNA transcripts. The TCR CDR3 was subjected to a first round of RT-PCR using the HTBI primer set and the Qiagen OneStep RT-PCR kit. The libraries were constructed in a second round of multiplex PCR and then size-selected and purified. Paired-end sequencing of the libraries was performed with 100 bp reads on an Illumina HiSeq2000. As for the authors' bioinformatics: SOAPnuke was used to process the raw data, with reads discarded if the reads contained adapters or uncalled bases, had a mean Phred below 15, or lacked an exact constant-primer or identifier match. High-quality paired reads were merged using COPE v1.2.5, and each unique nucleotide sequence was defined as a clonotype. MiTCR v1.1 was used to align clonotypes to the IMGT TRBV, TRBD and TRBJ reference segments. Only V-J combinations with frequency above 0.0001, covering about 99% of repertoires, were analysed. The TCS score was defined as the ratio of F50 (clonal expansion) to E x V (chaos), calculated using BLOSUM62-based TCRdist between CDR3 peptides within each V-J. Welch's t-statistics and random forest reduced 514 V-J features to about 13, which were used in a naive Bayes classifier (R e1071). TCRdb reanalyzed the raw reads on its own, using fastp at Q25 for trimming and MiXCR for clone calling, and kept in-frame beta chains. Each CDR3 protein appears once, grouped with its most common genes and DNA. These V and J calls rely on TCRdb rather than the paper's analysis. The table for this sample lists 300,000 to 400,000 distinct CDR3 sequences; 15% to 20% of them were counted only once. Under 55% of the sample is held by the ten biggest clonotypes.

The CDR3 covers 14 residues, taking in both the cysteine and the phenylalanine. Just CDR3 DNA is preserved here, 42 bases in frame from base 1. Trimming at the junction amounts to 5 bases on V and 4 bases on J, and the germline ends lie 12 bases apart. From the germline V gene, CDR1 is MNHEY and CDR2 is SVGEGT. The sequence derives from a woman aged 45-59 years with Graves' hyperthyroidism. This sequence uses TRBV6-2 or TRBV6-3 and TRBJ1-5, with a tentative D gene TRBD1 over 5 matching bases. The sample comprised blood. The nucleotides read TGTGCCAGCAGTCTTGCAGGGAATAATCAGCCCCAGCATTTT. This yields the protein CASSLAGNNQPQHF.